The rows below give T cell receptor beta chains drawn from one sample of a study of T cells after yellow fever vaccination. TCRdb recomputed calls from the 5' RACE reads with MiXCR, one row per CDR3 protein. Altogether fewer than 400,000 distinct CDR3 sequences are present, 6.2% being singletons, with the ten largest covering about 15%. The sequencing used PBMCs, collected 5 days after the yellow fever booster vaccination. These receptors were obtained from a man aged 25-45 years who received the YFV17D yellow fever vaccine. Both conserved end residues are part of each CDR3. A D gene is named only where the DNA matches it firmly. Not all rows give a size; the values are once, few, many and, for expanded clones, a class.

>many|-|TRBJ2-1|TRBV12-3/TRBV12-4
CASAEGSYNEQFF
TGTGCCAGCGCCGAAGGATCCTACAATGAGCAGTTCTTC
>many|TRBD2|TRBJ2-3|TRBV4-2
CASSQDRASGRAATDTQYF
TGTGCCAGCAGCCAAGATCGGGCTAGCGGGAGGGCCGCCACAGATACGCAGTATTTT
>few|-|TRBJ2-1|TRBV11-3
CASSLALASRYNEQFF
TGTGCCAGCAGCTTAGCTCTAGCGTCCAGATACAATGAGCAGTTCTTC
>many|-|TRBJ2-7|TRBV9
CASSVDPHLEQYF
TGTGCCAGCAGCGTAGATCCCCACCTCGAGCAGTACTTC
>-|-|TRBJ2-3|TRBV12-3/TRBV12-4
CASSRTVTVSTDTQYF
TGTGCCAGCAGCCGTACGGTGACAGTTAGCACAGATACGCAGTATTTT
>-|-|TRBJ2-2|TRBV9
CASSVVPESNTGELFF
TGTGCCAGCAGCGTAGTTCCAGAGAGTAACACCGGGGAGCTGTTTTTT
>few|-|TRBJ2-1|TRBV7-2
CASSLVHSSYNEQFF
TGTGCCAGCAGCTTAGTCCACAGCTCCTACAATGAGCAGTTCTTC
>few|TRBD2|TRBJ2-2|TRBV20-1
CSAPGLAGGGTGELFF
TGCAGTGCTCCGGGACTAGCGGGAGGCGGGACCGGGGAGCTGTTTTTT
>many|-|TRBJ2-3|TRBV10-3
CAIKLEDSTDTQYF
TGTGCCATCAAACTGGAAGACTCCACAGATACGCAGTATTTT
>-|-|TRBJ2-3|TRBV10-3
CAMGPGVSTDTQYF
TGTGCCATGGGTCCGGGAGTGAGCACAGATACGCAGTATTTT